These 23 T cell receptor beta chains share one sample of origin, sequenced in a study of T cells in Graves' hyperthyroidism and ophthalmopathy. Amplified TCR beta CDR3 regions came from RNA transcripts. First-round RT-PCR of the TCR CDR3 relied on the HTBI primer set. TCRdb processed the multiplex PCR reads anew with MiXCR; each CDR3 protein has one entry. The sample has hundreds of thousands of distinct CDR3 sequences; roughly 14% are singletons. Specimen: blood. Receptors were obtained from a woman aged 40 to 55 with Graves' ophthalmopathy.

The sample holds many counts of this clonotype. Relative to the germline gene, one junction end is altered; a read error may explain this. The rearrangement joins TRBV2 to TRBJ1-2; TRBD1 might be the D (5 bases). This CDR3 is 14 amino acids long. CDR1 and CDR2 from the germline V gene are SNHLY and FYNNEI. This CDR3 reads CASREGVPNYGYTF. The CDR3 coding sequence is TGTGCCAGCAGAGAAGGGGTTCCTAACTATGGCTACACCTTC. Drawing the rest from reference TRBV2 and TRBJ1-2, the complete variable domain is EPEVTQTPSHQVTQMGQEVILRCVPISNHLYFYWYRQILGQKVEFLVSFYNNEISEKSEIFDDQFSVERPDGSNFTLKIRSTKLEDSAMYFCASREGVPNYGYTFGSGTRLTVV.

The V and J genes are TRBV5-1 and TRBJ2-2; the match to TRBD2 covers 7 bases. CDR3 size: 15 residues. Germline assignment: CDR1 SGHRS and CDR2 YFSETQ. V gave up 7 bases and J gave up 10 bases; unmatched junction bases: 16. CDR3 bases: TGCGCCAGCCACCCCGGGACTAACCCATTAGAGGAGCTGTTTTTT. Translated, it gives CASHPGTNPLEELFF.

This clonotype was detected only a few times. The chain combines TRBV4-3 with TRBJ1-5, with D unclear. The CDR3 spans 18 residues. In germline, CDR1 is LGHNA, CDR2 YSLEER. V lost 4 bases to trimming and J lost 0 bases, with 19 bases between them. CDR3 sequence (DNA): TGCGCCAGCAGCCCCAATGGAGGCTCGGGATATAGCAATCAGCCCCAGCATTTT. Its translation: CASSPNGGSGYSNQPQHF.

With respect to this clonotype: Since a much larger clone is just one base distant, this may be a read error. The chain carries TRBV5-1 and TRBJ1-2, with 8 nucleotides matching TRBD1. This CDR3 spans 14 amino acids. CDR1 SGHRS and CDR2 YFSETQ come from the germline V gene. Trimming at V came to 4 bases and at J to 6 bases, leaving 8 bases not matched to a gene. CDR3 bases: TGCGCCAGCAGCCCGACAGGGGTGGGACATGGCTACACCTTC. This codes for CASSPTGVGHGYTF.

This clonotype has more than one count but fewer than ten. This sequence may be a read error, since a much larger clone differs from it by one base. This CDR3 is CASRQVGETQYF. The DNA for the CDR3 is TGTGCCAGCAGACAGGTTGGGGAGACCCAGTACTTC. J is TRBJ2-5 and V is TRBV14; TRBD1 is a possible D gene (5 bases). Deletions cut 6 bases from V and 5 bases from J, with 10 bases between. The CDR3 runs to 12 residues. From germline, CDR1 is SGHDN and CDR2 FVKESK. Filled out from reference TRBV14 and TRBJ2-5, the complete variable domain reads EAGVTQFPSHSVIEKGQTVTLRCDPISGHDNLYWYRRVMGKEIKFLLHFVKESKQDESGMPNNRFLAERTGGTYSTLKVQPAELEDSGVYFCASRQVGETQYFGPGTRLLVL.

The chain combines TRBV20-1 with TRBJ2-6; possible D gene TRBD2, 5 bases. Germline V gives CDR1 DFQATT, CDR2 SNEGSKA (reference sequence). The ends were cut back, 7 bases at V and 1 base at J, with 11 bases in the middle. The CDR3 is made up of 14 amino acids. The CDR3 region is CSGGKGSGANVLTF. For the CDR3, the DNA is TGCAGTGGAGGGAAGGGTTCTGGGGCCAACGTCCTGACTTTC.

The J gene is TRBJ1-2, the V gene TRBV19, with 9 positions matching TRBD1. Germline V gene lookup returns CDR1 LNHDA and CDR2 SQIVND (reference sequence). The CDR3 length is 16 residues. The ends lost 9 bases at V and 4 bases at J; junction bases unmatched: 15. The CDR3 coding sequence is TGTGCCAGCTTTACAGGGGGCGCCGGAGTATTCTATGGCTACACCTTC. Translation: CASFTGGAGVFYGYTF.

This clonotype was detected many times. The chain is built from TRBV5-1 and TRBJ2-7; the match to TRBD2 covers 9 bases. Germline assignment: CDR1 SGHRS and CDR2 YFSETQ. The CDR3 has 16 amino acids. V trimming: 0 bases; J trimming: 5 bases; junction bases outside the gene matches: 9. This CDR3 is CASSLASLAGANEQYF. For the CDR3, the DNA is TGCGCCAGCAGCTTGGCCTCCTTAGCGGGAGCTAACGAGCAGTACTTC.

This clonotype appeared many times. This rearrangement joins TRBV3-1 to TRBJ2-7; TRBD1 might be the D (5 bases). Trimming pared 1 base from V and 6 bases from J, leaving 7 bases between. This CDR3 has 12 residues. Germline assignment: CDR1 LGHDT and CDR2 YNNKEL (reference sequence). The CDR3 region has the DNA TGTGCCAGCAGCCAAGGGGGCGGCGAGCAGTACTTC. This encodes CASSQGGGEQYF.

This clonotype was seen at least ten times. The chain employs TRBV27 and TRBJ2-2; 7 nucleotides align to TRBD2. Germline CDR1 and CDR2: MNHEY and SMNVEV (reference sequence). V shed 2 bases and J 0 bases; nucleotides not matched to a gene: 9. There are 18 residues in the CDR3. The CDR3 DNA reads as TGTGCCAGCAGTTTAAGTTGGTGGGACTACTCGAACACCGGGGAGCTGTTTTTT. Its translation: CASSLSWWDYSNTGELFF.

This clonotype was seen at least ten times. This chain links TRBV3-1 with TRBJ2-5; 10 bases are a match to TRBD1. The CDR3 is 14 residues long. Losses at the gene ends were 0 bases for V and 5 bases for J; bases not matched to a gene: 0. The V gene's germline CDR1 is LGHDT and CDR2 YNNKEL (reference sequence). In DNA, the CDR3 is TGTGCCAGCAGCCAAGAGGACAGGGGGGAGACCCAGTACTTC. Its protein product is CASSQEDRGETQYF.

This clonotype was observed a single time. Lacking the conserved final phenylalanine or tryptophan, this CDR3 likely reflects a read error. The gene calls are TRBV28 and TRBJ1-5; possible D gene TRBD1, 6 bases. Germline V lookup: CDR1 MDHEN, CDR2 SYDVKM. CDR3 length: 15 amino acids. Trimming removed 5 bases from V and 1 base from J, with 12 bases in between. CDR3 residues: CASSATGTSNQPQHL. The CDR3 DNA reads TGTGCCAGCAGTGCCACCGGGACAAGCAATCAGCCCCAGCATCTT.

This clonotype has ten or more counts. The V gene is TRBV5-1, the J gene TRBJ1-1, with no clear D. CDR1 is SGHRS and CDR2 is YFSETQ in the germline V gene. The length of the CDR3 is 14 residues. V was cut by 3 bases and J by 3 bases, with 12 bases left in between. CDR3 bases: TGCGCCAGCAGCTGGCAAGGATTGGACACTGAAGCTTTCTTT. Its translation: CASSWQGLDTEAFF. The variable domain in full, completed from reference TRBV5-1 and TRBJ1-1, reads KAGVTQTPRYLIKTRGQQVTLSCSPISGHRSVSWYQQTPGQGLQFLFEYFSETQRNKGNFPGRFSGRQFSNSRSEMNVSTLELGDSALYLCASSWQGLDTEAFFGQGTRLTVV.

The table lists this clonotype with many counts. V usage is TRBV4-1 and J usage is TRBJ2-7, with 11 bases fitting TRBD2. The CDR3 sequence is 17 residues long. The germline CDR1 and CDR2 sequences are MGHRA and YSYEKL. Trimming at V came to 3 bases and at J to 2 bases, leaving 9 bases not matched to a gene. CDR3 sequence: CASSHHTPTSGTYEQYF. The CDR3 coding sequence is TGCGCCAGCAGCCACCACACCCCGACTAGCGGGACCTACGAGCAGTACTTC.

This clonotype was observed a handful of times. This may arise from a read error, as a much more abundant clone is one base away. The chain carries TRBV28 and TRBJ1-1; D uncertain. Trimming shortened V by 3 bases and J by 0 bases, and 14 bases separated the two germline ends. CDR1 is MDHEN and CDR2 is SYDVKM in the germline V gene. The CDR3 has 16 residues. Here the CDR3 reads CASSFKSLRMNTEAFF. The CDR3 DNA sequence: TGTGCCAGCAGTTTTAAGAGTCTTCGAATGAACACTGAAGCTTTCTTT.

This clonotype was seen more than once but under ten times. The CDR3 nucleotides are TGTGCCAGCAGTTATTATTTTAGGACCCGCCGGTACGTTCAGCCCCAGCATTTT. This translates into CASSYYFRTRRYVQPQHF. The genes are TRBV6-2 or TRBV6-3 and TRBJ1-5; D uncertain. V shed 3 bases and J shed 6 bases, with 24 bases lying between them. The CDR3 covers 18 residues. CDR1 MNHEY and CDR2 SVGEGT come from the germline V gene.

This clonotype has at least ten counts. The V gene is TRBV7-9, the J gene TRBJ2-7; 9 bases match TRBD2. Germline V lookup: CDR1 SEHNR, CDR2 FQNEAQ (reference sequence). The ends lost 3 bases at V and 10 bases at J; junction bases unmatched: 4. CDR3 size: 12 residues. CDR3 DNA: TGTGCCAGCAGCTTGGGACTAGCAACCCAGTACTTC. Translation: CASSLGLATQYF. Based on the CDR3 plus reference TRBV7-9 and TRBJ2-7, the full variable domain is DTGVSQNPRHKITKRGQNVTFRCDPISEHNRLYWYRQTLGQGPEFLTYFQNEAQLEKSRLLSDRFSAERPKGSFSTLEIQRTEQGDSAMYLCASSLGLATQYFGPGTRLTVT.

This clonotype was recorded at least ten times. V gene TRBV19 combines with J gene TRBJ1-2; 7 bases line up with TRBD1. The CDR3 has 14 amino acids. The J segment lost 4 bases and the V segment lost 6 bases, leaving 8 bases of the junction unmatched. Per germline, CDR1 LNHDA and CDR2 SQIVND (reference sequence). The CDR3 loop reads CASSDRVKIYGYTF. In nucleotides, the CDR3 is TGTGCCAGTAGCGACAGGGTTAAGATCTATGGCTACACCTTC.

The sample holds many counts of this clonotype. The J gene is TRBJ2-7, the V gene TRBV20-1, with 9 positions matching TRBD2. Trimming cost V 0 bases and J 4 bases; bases outside gene matches: 7. This CDR3 has 15 residues. In germline, CDR1 is DFQATT, CDR2 SNEGSKA (reference sequence). CDR3 DNA: TGCAGTGCTAGAGAAATGGCGGGAGGGGTTTACGAGCAGTACTTC. Encoded protein: CSAREMAGGVYEQYF.

This clonotype occurred once. This sequence joins TRBV11-1 and TRBJ1-2, with TRBD1 matching over 8 bases. Germline trimming cut 6 bases from V and 6 bases from J; bases unmatched to any gene: 15. There are 16 residues in the CDR3. Looked up from germline, CDR1 is SGHAT and CDR2 is FQDESV (reference sequence). CDR3 bases: TGTGCCAGCAGATCCTCAGGCACAGGGGGAAGGGATGGCTACACCTTC. Translated: CASRSSGTGGRDGYTF.

Only one count was recorded for this clonotype. For the CDR3, the DNA is TGTGCCAGCAGCCAGGGAACGAGCGCCGAGCAGTACTTC. Translated: CASSQGTSAEQYF. The rearrangement joins TRBV3-1 to TRBJ2-7, with D hard to call. Germline V gives CDR1 LGHDT, CDR2 YNNKEL (reference sequence). The CDR3 runs 13 residues. V gave up 3 bases and J gave up 6 bases, with 12 bases separating them.

In this sample, this clonotype turned up many times. The rearrangement uses TRBV6-2 or TRBV6-3 and TRBJ1-5; a possible D gene is TRBD1 (5 bases). V was shortened by 6 bases and J by 6 bases, with 18 bases between the two germline ends. This CDR3 has 15 amino acids. Germline CDR1 MNHEY, CDR2 SVGEGT. CDR3 nucleotide sequence: TGTGCCAGCAGGTTGGACGGGACTGGAGGTCAGCCCCAGCATTTT. Its translation is CASRLDGTGGQPQHF.

This clonotype occurred many times. The J gene is TRBJ2-5, the V gene TRBV6-2 or TRBV6-3; TRBD2 aligns across 7 bases. V lost 7 bases and J lost 5; bases outside the gene matches: 13. Germline assignment: CDR1 MNHEY and CDR2 SVGEGT. The CDR3 loop spans 15 amino acids. CDR3 DNA sequence: TGTGCCAGCACCAAGCCTAGCGGAGGCGGGGAGACCCAGTACTTC. It yields the protein CASTKPSGGGETQYF.